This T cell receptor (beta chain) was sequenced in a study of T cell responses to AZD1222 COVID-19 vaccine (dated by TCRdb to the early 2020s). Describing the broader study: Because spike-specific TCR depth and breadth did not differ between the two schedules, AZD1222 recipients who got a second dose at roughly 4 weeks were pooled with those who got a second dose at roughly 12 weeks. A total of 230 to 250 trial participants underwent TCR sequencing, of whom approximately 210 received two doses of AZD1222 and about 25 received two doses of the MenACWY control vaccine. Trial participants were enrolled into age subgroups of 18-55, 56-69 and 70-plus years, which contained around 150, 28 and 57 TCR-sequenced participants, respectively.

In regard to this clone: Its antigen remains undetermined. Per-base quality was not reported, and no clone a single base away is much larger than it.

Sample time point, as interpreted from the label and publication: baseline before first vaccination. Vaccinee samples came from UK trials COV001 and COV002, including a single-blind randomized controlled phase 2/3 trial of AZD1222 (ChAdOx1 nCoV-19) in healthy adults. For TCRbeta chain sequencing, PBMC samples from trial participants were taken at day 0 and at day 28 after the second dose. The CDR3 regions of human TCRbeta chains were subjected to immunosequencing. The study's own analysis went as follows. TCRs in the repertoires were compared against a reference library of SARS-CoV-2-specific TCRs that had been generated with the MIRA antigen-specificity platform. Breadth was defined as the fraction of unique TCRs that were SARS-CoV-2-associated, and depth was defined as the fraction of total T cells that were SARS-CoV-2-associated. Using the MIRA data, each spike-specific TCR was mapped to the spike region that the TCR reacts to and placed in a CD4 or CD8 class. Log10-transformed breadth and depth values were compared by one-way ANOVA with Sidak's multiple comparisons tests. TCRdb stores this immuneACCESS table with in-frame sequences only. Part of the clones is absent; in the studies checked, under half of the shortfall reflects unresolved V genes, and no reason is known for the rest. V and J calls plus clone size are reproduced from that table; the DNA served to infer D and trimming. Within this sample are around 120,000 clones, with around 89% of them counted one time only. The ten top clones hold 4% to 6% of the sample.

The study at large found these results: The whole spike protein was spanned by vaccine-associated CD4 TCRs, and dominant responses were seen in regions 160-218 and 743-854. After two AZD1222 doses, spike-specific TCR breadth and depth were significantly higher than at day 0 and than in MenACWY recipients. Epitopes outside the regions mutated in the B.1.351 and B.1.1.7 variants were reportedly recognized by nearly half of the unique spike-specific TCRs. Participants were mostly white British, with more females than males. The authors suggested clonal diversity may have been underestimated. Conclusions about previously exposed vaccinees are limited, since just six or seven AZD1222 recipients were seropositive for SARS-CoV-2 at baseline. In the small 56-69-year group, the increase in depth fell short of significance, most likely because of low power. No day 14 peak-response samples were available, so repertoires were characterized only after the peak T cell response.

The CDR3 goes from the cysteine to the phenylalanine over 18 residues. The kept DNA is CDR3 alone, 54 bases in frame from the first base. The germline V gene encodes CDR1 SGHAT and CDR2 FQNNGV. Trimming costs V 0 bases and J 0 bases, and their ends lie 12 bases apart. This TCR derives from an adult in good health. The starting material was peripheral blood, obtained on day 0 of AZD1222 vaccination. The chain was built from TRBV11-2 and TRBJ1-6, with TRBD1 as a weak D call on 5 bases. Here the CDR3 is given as CASSLDPGASSYNSPLHF. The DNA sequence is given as TGTGCCAGCAGCTTAGATCCCGGGGCCAGCTCCTATAATTCACCCCTCCACTTT.